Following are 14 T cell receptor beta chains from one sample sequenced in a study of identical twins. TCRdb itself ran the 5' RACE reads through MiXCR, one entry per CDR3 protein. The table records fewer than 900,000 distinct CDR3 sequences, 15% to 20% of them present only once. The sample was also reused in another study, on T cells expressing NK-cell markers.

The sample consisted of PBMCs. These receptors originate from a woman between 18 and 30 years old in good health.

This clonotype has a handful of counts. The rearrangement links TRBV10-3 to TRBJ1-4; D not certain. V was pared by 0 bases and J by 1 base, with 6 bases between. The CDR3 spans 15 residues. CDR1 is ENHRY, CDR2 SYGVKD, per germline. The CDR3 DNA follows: TGTGCCATCAGTGAGTCCCGAGGAACTAATGAAAAACTGTTTTTT. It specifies CAISESRGTNEKLFF.

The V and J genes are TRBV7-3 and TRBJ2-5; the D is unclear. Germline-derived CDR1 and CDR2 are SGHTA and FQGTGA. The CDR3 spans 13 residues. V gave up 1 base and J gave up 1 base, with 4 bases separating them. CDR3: CASSLSSQETQYF. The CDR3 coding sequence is TGTGCCAGCAGCTTAAGTTCCCAAGAGACCCAGTACTTC.

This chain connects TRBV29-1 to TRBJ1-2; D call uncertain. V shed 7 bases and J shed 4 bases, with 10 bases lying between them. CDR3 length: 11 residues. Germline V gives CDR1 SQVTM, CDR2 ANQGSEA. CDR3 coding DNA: TGCAGCGGGGCAGGCCGCTATGGCTACACCTTC. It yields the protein CSGAGRYGYTF.

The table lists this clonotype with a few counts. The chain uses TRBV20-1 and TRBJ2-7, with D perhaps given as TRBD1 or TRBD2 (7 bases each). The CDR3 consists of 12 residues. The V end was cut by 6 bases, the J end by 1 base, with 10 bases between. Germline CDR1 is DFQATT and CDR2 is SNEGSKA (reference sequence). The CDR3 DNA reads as TGCAGTGCCAGGGGGGGGTCCTACGAGCAGTACTTC. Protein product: CSARGGSYEQYF.

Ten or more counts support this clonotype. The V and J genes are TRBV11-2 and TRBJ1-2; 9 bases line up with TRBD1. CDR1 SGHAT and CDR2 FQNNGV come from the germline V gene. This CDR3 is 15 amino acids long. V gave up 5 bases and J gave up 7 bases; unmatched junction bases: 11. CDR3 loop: CASSHQPGQGTGYTF. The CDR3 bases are TGTGCCAGCAGCCACCAGCCGGGACAGGGTACTGGCTACACCTTC.

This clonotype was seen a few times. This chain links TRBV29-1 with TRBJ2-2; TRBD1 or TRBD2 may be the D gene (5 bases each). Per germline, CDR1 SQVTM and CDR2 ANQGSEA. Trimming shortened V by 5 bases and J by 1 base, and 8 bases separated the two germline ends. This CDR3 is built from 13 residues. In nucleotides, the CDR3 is TGCAGCGTTAGGGACGGGAACACCGGGGAGCTGTTTTTT. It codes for CSVRDGNTGELFF.

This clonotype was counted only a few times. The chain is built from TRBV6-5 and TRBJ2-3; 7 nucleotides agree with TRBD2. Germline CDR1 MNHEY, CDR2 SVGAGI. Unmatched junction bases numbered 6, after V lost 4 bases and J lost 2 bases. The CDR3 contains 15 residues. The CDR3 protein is CASSWEGRPTDTQYF. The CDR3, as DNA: TGTGCCAGCAGTTGGGAGGGGCGTCCCACAGATACGCAGTATTTT.

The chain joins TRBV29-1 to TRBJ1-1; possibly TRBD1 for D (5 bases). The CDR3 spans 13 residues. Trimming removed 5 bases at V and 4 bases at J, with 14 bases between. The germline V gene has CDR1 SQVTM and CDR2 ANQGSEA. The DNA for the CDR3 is TGCAGCGTTCCGGGGGTGGGGGGCACTGAAGCTTTCTTT. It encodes CSVPGVGGTEAFF.

In nucleotides, the CDR3 is TGTGCCAGCAGTTGGGGGAGTATCGGGGAGCTGTTTTTT. Translating it yields CASSWGSIGELFF. The J gene is TRBJ2-2, the V gene TRBV12-3 or TRBV12-4; perhaps D is TRBD1 or TRBD2 (5 bases each). Trimming stripped 4 bases from V and 7 bases from J, with 10 bases between. There are 13 residues in the CDR3.

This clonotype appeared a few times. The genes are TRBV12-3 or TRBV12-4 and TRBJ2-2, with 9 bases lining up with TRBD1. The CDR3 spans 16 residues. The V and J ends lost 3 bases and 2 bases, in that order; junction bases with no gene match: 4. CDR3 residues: CASSLGDRVNTGELFF. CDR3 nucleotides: TGTGCCAGCAGTTTGGGGGACAGGGTTAACACCGGGGAGCTGTTTTTT.

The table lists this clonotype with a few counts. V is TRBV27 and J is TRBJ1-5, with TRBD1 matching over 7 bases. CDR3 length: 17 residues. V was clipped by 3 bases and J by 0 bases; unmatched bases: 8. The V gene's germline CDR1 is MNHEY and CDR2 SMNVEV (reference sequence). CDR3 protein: CASSFRGTANSNQPQHF. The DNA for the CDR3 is TGTGCCAGCAGTTTCCGAGGGACAGCTAATAGCAATCAGCCCCAGCATTTT.

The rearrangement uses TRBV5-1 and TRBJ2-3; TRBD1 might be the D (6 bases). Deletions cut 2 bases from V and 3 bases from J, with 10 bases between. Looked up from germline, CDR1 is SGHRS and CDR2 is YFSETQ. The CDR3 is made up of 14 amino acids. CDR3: CASSLNRVTDTQYF. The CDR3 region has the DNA TGCGCCAGCAGCTTAAACAGGGTGACAGATACGCAGTATTTT. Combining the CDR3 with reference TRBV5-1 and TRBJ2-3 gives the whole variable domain KAGVTQTPRYLIKTRGQQVTLSCSPISGHRSVSWYQQTPGQGLQFLFEYFSETQRNKGNFPGRFSGRQFSNSRSEMNVSTLELGDSALYLCASSLNRVTDTQYFGPGTRLTVL.

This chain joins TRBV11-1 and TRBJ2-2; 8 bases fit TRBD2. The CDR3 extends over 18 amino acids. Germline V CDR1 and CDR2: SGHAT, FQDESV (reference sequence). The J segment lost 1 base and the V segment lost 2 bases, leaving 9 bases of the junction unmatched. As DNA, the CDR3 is TGTGCCAGCAGCTTACGGACAGCGGGAGTCCTGAACACCGGGGAGCTGTTTTTT. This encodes CASSLRTAGVLNTGELFF.

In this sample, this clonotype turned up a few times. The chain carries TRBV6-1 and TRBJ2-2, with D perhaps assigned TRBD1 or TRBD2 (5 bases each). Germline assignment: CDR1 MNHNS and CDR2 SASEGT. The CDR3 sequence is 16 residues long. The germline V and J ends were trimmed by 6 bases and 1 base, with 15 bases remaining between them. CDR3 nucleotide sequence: TGTGCCAGCAGCCGATCACGGGGCCAGAACACCGGGGAGCTGTTTTTT. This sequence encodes CASSRSRGQNTGELFF.